This TCR beta chain was observed in a study of cytomegalovirus exposure and HLA in healthy donors. Vbeta (60) and Jbeta (13) primers were used in the PCR. The assay was immunoSEQ multiplex PCR, and TCRdb's table has in-frame clones only and misses some. The profile covers approximately 160,000 clones, with about 81% appearing a single time and under 2% taken by the ten largest. Per the germline V gene, CDR1 is SNHLY and CDR2 is FYNNEI. The CDR3 length is 17 residues. V lost 3 bases and J lost 4; bases outside the gene matches: 10. General study points: When analyzed later, the rates of TCR association showed variation by HLA locus, with DRB1 the most and HLA-C the fewest. Some public TCRs appeared in many individuals, while most sequences were rare. A previous analysis found most TCR beta V segments productive roughly 90% or roughly 30% of the time.

Concerning this clone itself: Its target is not known.

The sequence was collected from a woman between 18 and 30 years old in good health and CMV-seronegative. The rearrangement uses TRBV2 and TRBJ2-3; TRBD2 aligns across 10 bases. The sample consisted of PBMCs. As DNA, the CDR3 is TGTGCCAGCAGTGACCCGTCGAGCGGGGGGGCCTCAGATACGCAGTATTTT. Protein sequence: CASSDPSSGGASDTQYF. Full variable domain (remainder filled in from reference TRBV2 and TRBJ2-3): EPEVTQTPSHQVTQMGQEVILRCVPISNHLYFYWYRQILGQKVEFLVSFYNNEISEKSEIFDDQFSVERPDGSNFTLKIRSTKLEDSAMYFCASSDPSSGGASDTQYFGPGTRLTVL.